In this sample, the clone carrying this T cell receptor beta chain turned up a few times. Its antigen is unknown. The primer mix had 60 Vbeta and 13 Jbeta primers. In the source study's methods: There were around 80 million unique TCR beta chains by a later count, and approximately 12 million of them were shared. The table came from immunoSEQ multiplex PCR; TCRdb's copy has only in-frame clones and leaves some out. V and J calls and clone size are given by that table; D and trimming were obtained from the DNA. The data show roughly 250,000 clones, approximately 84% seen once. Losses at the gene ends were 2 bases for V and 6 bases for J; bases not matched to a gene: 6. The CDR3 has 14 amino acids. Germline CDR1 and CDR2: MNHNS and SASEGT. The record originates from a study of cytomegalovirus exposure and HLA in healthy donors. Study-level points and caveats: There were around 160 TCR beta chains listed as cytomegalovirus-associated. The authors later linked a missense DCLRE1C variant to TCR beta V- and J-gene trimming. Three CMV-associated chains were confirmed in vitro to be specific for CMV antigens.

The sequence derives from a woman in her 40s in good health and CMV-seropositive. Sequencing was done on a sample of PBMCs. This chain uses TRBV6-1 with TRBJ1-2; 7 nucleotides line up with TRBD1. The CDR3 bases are TGTGCCAGCAGTGAACCGGGACAGAGTGATGGCTACACCTTC. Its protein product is CASSEPGQSDGYTF.